This is a list of T cell receptor beta chains from one sample in a study of blood T cell repertoires in COVID-19. Generated by immunoSEQ multiplex PCR, the TCRdb table keeps only in-frame clones and is missing some. The table has about 44,000 clones, 70% to 90% seen once; the top ten hold around 15%. Material: peripheral blood. The receptors come from a man between 70 and 80 years old with active COVID-19. The CDR3 runs from the conserved cysteine through the conserved F or W. A D gene is named only where the DNA matches it firmly.

j_call: TRBJ2-3
v_call: TRBV21-1
d_call: .
cdr3_nt: TGTGCCAGCAGCAAAGAGGGGGATCCTTCCAATTTAACCCGCTCCACAGATACGCAGTATTTT
cdr3_aa: CASSKEGDPSNLTRSTDTQYF

j_call: TRBJ2-5
v_call: TRBV4-1
d_call: TRBD2
cdr3_nt: TGCGCCAGCAGCCAGAGGCTAGCGGGGGGGTTCCAAGAGACCCAGTACTTC
cdr3_aa: CASSQRLAGGFQETQYF

j_call: TRBJ2-4
v_call: TRBV3-1/TRBV3-2
d_call: .
cdr3_nt: TGTGCCAGCAGCCCCGGTTGGGGAGGGGGAAACATTCAGTACTTC
cdr3_aa: CASSPGWGGGNIQYF

j_call: TRBJ2-1
v_call: TRBV6-5
d_call: TRBD2
cdr3_nt: TGTGCCAGCACAAGGACTAGCGGGGGAAGCGGGCAGTTCTTC
cdr3_aa: CASTRTSGGSGQFF

j_call: TRBJ2-3
v_call: TRBV7-2
d_call: TRBD2
cdr3_nt: TGTGCCAGCAGCTACCAGCGGGGGGGGATCACAGATACGCAGTATTTT
cdr3_aa: CASSYQRGGITDTQYF

j_call: TRBJ1-1
v_call: TRBV18
d_call: .
cdr3_nt: TGTGCCAGCTCACCACCGGGGGGTTTGAACACTGAAGCTTTCTTT
cdr3_aa: CASSPPGGLNTEAFF

j_call: TRBJ2-1
v_call: TRBV11-3
d_call: TRBD2
cdr3_nt: TGTGCCAGCAGCTTAGGGCGAGCGGGGGGGCCCGGGGAGCAGTTCTTC
cdr3_aa: CASSLGRAGGPGEQFF

j_call: TRBJ1-2
v_call: TRBV19
d_call: TRBD1
cdr3_nt: TGTGCCAGTAGACCCGGGACAGGGCCTAACTATGGCTACACCTTC
cdr3_aa: CASRPGTGPNYGYTF

j_call: TRBJ2-5
v_call: TRBV11-2
d_call: TRBD1
cdr3_nt: TGTGCCAGCAGCCTGGGACAGGGGATTGGAAAGACCCAGTACTTC
cdr3_aa: CASSLGQGIGKTQYF

j_call: TRBJ2-3
v_call: TRBV5-1
d_call: .
cdr3_nt: TGCGCCAGCAGCGTAGGACAGAGCACAGATACGCAGTATTTT
cdr3_aa: CASSVGQSTDTQYF

j_call: TRBJ1-4
v_call: TRBV7-2
d_call: TRBD1
cdr3_nt: TGTGCCAGCAGCTTAGGGGACAGGGGGGCTAATGAAAAACTGTTTTTT
cdr3_aa: CASSLGDRGANEKLFF

j_call: TRBJ2-3
v_call: TRBV18
d_call: .
cdr3_nt: TGTGCCAGCTCACCACCCCTTCTGGGGGGGGCTACGCAGTATTTT
cdr3_aa: CASSPPLLGGATQYF

j_call: TRBJ2-3
v_call: TRBV3-1/TRBV3-2
d_call: TRBD2
cdr3_nt: TGTGCCAGCAGCCAAGATCGAGCGGGGGGGCGAGAGCAGTATTTT
cdr3_aa: CASSQDRAGGREQYF

j_call: TRBJ1-1
v_call: TRBV7-2
d_call: .
cdr3_nt: TGTGCCAGCAGCTTAAAGGCGGTGAACACTGAAGCTTTCTTT
cdr3_aa: CASSLKAVNTEAFF

j_call: TRBJ2-2
v_call: TRBV6-2/TRBV6-3
d_call: TRBD2
cdr3_nt: TGTGCCAGCAGTTCCTCCGGCGGGGGGGCCGGAACCGGGGAGCTGTTTTTT
cdr3_aa: CASSSSGGGAGTGELFF

j_call: TRBJ2-6
v_call: TRBV18
d_call: .
cdr3_nt: TGTGCCAGCTCAATCCCCCAAGGTCGCGGTTCTGGGGCCAACGTCCTGACTTTC
cdr3_aa: CASSIPQGRGSGANVLTF

j_call: TRBJ2-1
v_call: TRBV5-1
d_call: TRBD1
cdr3_nt: TGCGCCAGCAGCTTTGCCTCCGGGACAGGGGTGAATGAGCAGTTCTTC
cdr3_aa: CASSFASGTGVNEQFF

j_call: TRBJ1-3
v_call: TRBV6-5
d_call: .
cdr3_nt: TGTGCCAGCAGGCGAGATCAAGTCTCTGGAAACACCATATATTTT
cdr3_aa: CASRRDQVSGNTIYF

j_call: TRBJ2-5
v_call: TRBV7-9
d_call: TRBD1
cdr3_nt: TGTGCCAGCAGCCCACGACGACAGGGGGCAATGGAGACCCAGTACTTC
cdr3_aa: CASSPRRQGAMETQYF

j_call: TRBJ1-2
v_call: TRBV28
d_call: TRBD1
cdr3_nt: TGTGCCAGCACCGGGACAGGGGGCAATTATGGCTACACCTTC
cdr3_aa: CASTGTGGNYGYTF